These 8 T cell receptor beta chains came from one sample sequenced in a study of response to subunit inactivated influenza vaccine. One entry per CDR3 protein results from TCRdb running MiXCR on the RT-PCR reads. The sample includes approximately 700,000 distinct CDR3 sequences, over 11% seen only once; the top ten take around 6.5%. The source material was PBMCs from blood, sampled 14 to 15 days before vaccination. Receptors originate from a man aged 45 to 65 who received an inactivated influenza vaccine.

This clonotype appeared a few times. This sequence joins TRBV6-2 or TRBV6-3 and TRBJ1-2, with 7 bases lining up with TRBD1. Losses at the gene ends were 7 bases for V and 3 bases for J; bases not matched to a gene: 8. This CDR3 spans 14 amino acids. Germline assignment: CDR1 MNHEY and CDR2 SVGEGT. CDR3 bases: TGTGCCAGCACCACCGAACAGGGGCACTATGGCTACACCTTC. The encoded protein is CASTTEQGHYGYTF.

The chain couples TRBV10-2 to TRBJ1-4; D is possibly TRBD1 (6 bases). The CDR3 runs 14 residues. Trimming left V 6 bases short and J 0 bases short, with 8 bases between. CDR1 is WSHSY, CDR2 SAAADI, per germline. The CDR3 region has the DNA TGCGCCAGCAGACAGGGAGCAACTAATGAAAAACTGTTTTTT. Amino acids: CASRQGATNEKLFF.

This clonotype was seen only a few times. The J gene is TRBJ2-1, the V gene TRBV10-3; the match to TRBD2 covers 7 bases. The V gene's germline CDR1 is ENHRY and CDR2 SYGVKD. The CDR3 is 13 amino acids. J was trimmed by 8 bases and V by 5 bases; bases with no gene match: 6. CDR3 sequence (DNA): TGTGCCATCAGTCTGACTAGCTTCGATGAGCAGTTCTTC. It translates to CAISLTSFDEQFF.

In its sample, this clonotype was seen a few times. The genes are TRBV15 and TRBJ2-1; 12 nucleotides align to TRBD1. Germline V CDR1 and CDR2: LNHNV, YYDKDF (reference sequence). The CDR3 sequence is 15 residues long. Trimming removed 3 bases from V and 8 bases from J; junction bases left unmatched: 5. CDR3 nucleotide sequence: TGTGCCACCAGCAGGGGACAGGGGGCGAGGGATGAGCAGTTCTTC. Translating it yields CATSRGQGARDEQFF.

This clonotype was observed at least ten times. The chain employs TRBV12-3 or TRBV12-4 and TRBJ2-7; 7 bases are a match to TRBD2. J gave up 12 bases and V 3 bases, and 11 bases lay outside the gene matches. This CDR3 region has 13 residues. As DNA, the CDR3 is TGTGCCAGCAGTTTTCTGGGAGGGGATGCTGTGTACTTC. Amino acid sequence: CASSFLGGDAVYF.

This clonotype was counted between two and nine times. This chain connects TRBV9 to TRBJ2-2; no clear D. Per germline, CDR1 SGDLS and CDR2 YYNGEE. With 2 bases removed from V and 6 bases from J, the gap between germline ends came to 14 bases. This CDR3 contains 15 residues. For the CDR3, the DNA is TGTGCCAGCAGCGTCGCGCCTAAGAGTCCCGGGGAGCTGTTTTTT. This translates into CASSVAPKSPGELFF.

The rearrangement joins TRBV2 to TRBJ1-6, with 10 bases fitting TRBD1. The CDR3 runs to 17 residues. Germline CDR1 and CDR2: SNHLY and FYNNEI. After removal of 4 bases from V and 7 bases from J, the junction contained 10 bases not matched to a gene. The DNA for the CDR3 is TGTGCCAGCAGTGCGGGACAGGGGAAGGCCTGGAATTCACCCCTCCACTTT. Protein: CASSAGQGKAWNSPLHF.

The chain employs TRBV27 and TRBJ2-1, with TRBD2 identical over 8 bases. This CDR3 has 17 residues. CDR1 is MNHEY, CDR2 SMNVEV, per germline (reference sequence). Losses at the gene ends were 4 bases for V and 0 bases for J; bases not matched to a gene: 8. The CDR3 nucleotides read TGTGCCAGCAGTTCAGTAGCGGGAAGCCCCTCCTACAATGAGCAGTTCTTC. Its translation: CASSSVAGSPSYNEQFF.